This passage covers 22 T cell receptor beta chains from one sample sequenced in a study of blood T cell repertoires in COVID-19. Sequenced by immunoSEQ multiplex PCR; TCRdb stores in-frame clones only, minus some. Of about 260,000 clones in the sample, around four fifths are singletons; the top ten hold 3.5% to 5.5%. The sequenced sample consisted of peripheral blood. The receptors come from a man aged 60 to 75 who had recovered from COVID-19.

This clone came up a few times. The V and J genes are TRBV5-5 and TRBJ2-1; the match to TRBD2 covers 9 bases. J gave up 9 bases and V 0 bases, and 10 bases lay outside the gene matches. The CDR3 totals 16 residues. Germline values: CDR1 SGHKS, CDR2 YYEKEE (reference sequence). Here the CDR3 DNA reads TGTGCCAGCAGCTTGGTCCCTAGCGGGAAGGTTTCTGAGCAGTTCTTC. It specifies CASSLVPSGKVSEQFF.

The chain combines TRBV6-5 with TRBJ2-7; D is unclear. The germline V gene encodes CDR1 MNHEY and CDR2 SVGAGI. Trimming took off 5 bases at V and 3 bases at J, with 14 bases between the two ends. The CDR3 has 14 residues. Written as DNA, the CDR3 is TGTGCCAGCAGTCCTTTCTTTACTGGCTACGAGCAGTACTTC. Its translation is CASSPFFTGYEQYF.

The chain couples TRBV19 to TRBJ2-5, with 7 bases fitting TRBD2. The length of the CDR3 is 12 residues. V lost 10 bases to trimming and J lost 2 bases; unmatched junction nucleotides: 4. Germline-derived CDR1 and CDR2 are LNHDA and SQIVND (reference sequence). CDR3 sequence: CATRGVQETQYF. In DNA, the CDR3 is TGTGCCACCCGGGGGGTACAAGAGACCCAGTACTTC.

The chain uses TRBV29-1 and TRBJ2-5, with 8 bases fitting TRBD1. V dropped 4 bases and J dropped 3; count of bases not matched to a gene: 10. CDR3 size: 15 residues. Per the germline V gene, CDR1 is SQVTM and CDR2 is ANQGSEA. The CDR3 nucleotides are TGCAGCGTTGGGCGGGGACAGGTTCAAGAAGAGACCCAGTACTTC. It codes for CSVGRGQVQEETQYF.

V is TRBV3-1 (or the pseudogene TRBV3-2) and J is TRBJ1-1, with D maybe TRBD1 (6 bases). V shed 4 bases and J shed 4 bases, with 7 bases lying between them. The CDR3 is 12 amino acids. Germline CDR1 reads LGHDT; CDR2 reads YNNKEL (reference sequence). The CDR3 region has the DNA TGTGCCAGCAGCCCGACAGGCACTGAAGCTTTCTTT. Translated, it gives CASSPTGTEAFF.

In this sample, this clone turned up a few times. V gene TRBV27 combines with J gene TRBJ2-7; a possible D gene is TRBD2 (5 bases). CDR1 MNHEY and CDR2 SMNVEV come from the germline V gene (reference sequence). The CDR3 is made up of 13 amino acids. Trimming left V 2 bases short and J 7 bases short, with 12 bases between. CDR3: CASSLVGVREQYF. In DNA, the CDR3 is TGTGCCAGCAGTTTAGTCGGGGTAAGGGAGCAGTACTTC.

V is TRBV30 and J is TRBJ2-3; TRBD2 aligns across 8 bases. Looked up from germline, CDR1 is GTSNPN and CDR2 is SVGIG (reference sequence). This CDR3 comprises 14 residues. The V gene end was trimmed by 5 bases and the J gene end by 4 bases; junction bases not matched to a gene: 8. The CDR3 reads CAWAIAGRSDTQYF. CDR3 sequence (DNA): TGTGCCTGGGCGATAGCGGGGAGATCAGATACGCAGTATTTT.

The V and J genes are TRBV24-1 and TRBJ1-4, with 11 bases matching TRBD1. This CDR3 has 19 amino acids. Germline V gives CDR1 KGHDR, CDR2 SFDVKD. J gave up 10 bases and V 2 bases, and 17 bases lay outside the gene matches. The CDR3 nucleotides read TGTGCCACCAGTGATTCGGGACAGGGGGGCTACCCCCGTTTAGGAAAACTGTTTTTT. Amino acid sequence: CATSDSGQGGYPRLGKLFF.

The chain combines TRBV5-4 with TRBJ1-1, with 7 nucleotides matching TRBD1. The germline V gene has CDR1 SGHNT and CDR2 YYREEE (reference sequence). This CDR3 is 15 amino acids long. Unmatched junction bases numbered 11, after V lost 3 bases and J lost 6 bases. The CDR3 DNA reads TGTGCCAGCAGCTCGCCCCAGGGGGTTACGGCTGAAGCTTTCTTT. Translated, it gives CASSSPQGVTAEAFF.

The chain employs TRBV3-1 (or the pseudogene TRBV3-2) and TRBJ2-7, with D perhaps TRBD2 (6 bases). Per the germline V gene, CDR1 is LGHDT and CDR2 is YNNKEL (reference sequence). This CDR3 is built from 16 residues. V lost 4 bases, J lost 0 bases, and 16 bases lay in between. DNA of the CDR3: TGTGCCAGCAGCCTCGACCCTAGCGATCCCTCCTACGAGCAGTACTTC. It codes for CASSLDPSDPSYEQYF.

This chain links TRBV11-3 with TRBJ2-3, with TRBD2 matching over 14 bases. This CDR3 comprises 18 residues. V trimming: 5 bases; J trimming: 2 bases; junction bases outside the gene matches: 9. Germline values: CDR1 SGHNT, CDR2 YENEEA. CDR3 DNA: TGTGCCAGCAGCCCCGGTAGGACTAGCGGGGGGTTCACAGATACGCAGTATTTT. This codes for CASSPGRTSGGFTDTQYF.

The chain couples TRBV7-9 to TRBJ2-5; 9 positions agree with TRBD2. Germline values: CDR1 SEHNR, CDR2 FQNEAQ (reference sequence). The CDR3 spans 16 residues. After removal of 1 base from V and 5 bases from J, the junction contained 8 bases not matched to a gene. CDR3 DNA sequence: TGTGCCAGCAGCTTAGTATTAGCGGGAGCCGGGGAGACCCAGTACTTC. Translating it yields CASSLVLAGAGETQYF.

This rearrangement joins TRBV28 to TRBJ1-2; TRBD1 agrees at 9 bases. V lost 8 bases and J lost 5; bases outside the gene matches: 12. CDR1 is MDHEN and CDR2 is SYDVKM in the germline V gene. This CDR3 region has 15 residues. The CDR3, as DNA: TGTGCCAGCCGCATAAACAGGGGGCACCGATATGGCTACACCTTC. Protein: CASRINRGHRYGYTF.

The V call is TRBV19, the J call TRBJ1-5; D remains unclear. V was clipped by 7 bases and J by 3 bases, with 13 bases between them. Germline lookup yields CDR1 LNHDA and CDR2 SQIVND (reference sequence). The CDR3 loop spans 14 amino acids. CDR3 residues: CASKTREPNQPQHF. CDR3 DNA: TGTGCCAGTAAAACTCGGGAGCCCAATCAGCCCCAGCATTTT.

As for this clone: Other DNA sequences of this sample code for an identical CDR3. The chain joins TRBV5-1 to TRBJ1-6; tentatively, D is TRBD1 (5 bases). Trimming cost V 3 bases and J 7 bases, with 14 bases left between them. Germline V CDR1 and CDR2: SGHRS, YFSETQ. The CDR3 runs to 15 residues. The CDR3 region is CASSSSQGGNSPLHF. DNA for the CDR3: TGCGCCAGCAGCTCGTCCCAGGGTGGCAATTCACCCCTCCACTTT. Together with reference TRBV5-1 and TRBJ1-6, the CDR3 gives the full variable domain: KAGVTQTPRYLIKTRGQQVTLSCSPISGHRSVSWYQQTPGQGLQFLFEYFSETQRNKGNFPGRFSGRQFSNSRSEMNVSTLELGDSALYLCASSSSQGGNSPLHFGNGTRLTVT.

This clone is a singleton in its sample. The J gene is TRBJ2-7, the V gene TRBV9; D may be TRBD2 (6 bases). The CDR3 is 16 residues long. Looked up from germline, CDR1 is SGDLS and CDR2 is YYNGEE. Trimming pared 3 bases from V and 3 bases from J, leaving 19 bases between. Written as DNA, the CDR3 is TGTGCCAGCAGCGAAACAGTTCCGCGGGGATGCTACGAGCAGTACTTC. It encodes CASSETVPRGCYEQYF.

This clone was counted between two and nine times. The V and J genes are TRBV7-3 and TRBJ2-5; 9 positions agree with TRBD2. V was clipped by 6 bases and J by 1 base; unmatched bases: 9. The CDR3 contains 16 residues. Germline V gene sequence: CDR1 SGHTA, CDR2 FQGTGA. Written as DNA, the CDR3 is TGTGCCAGCAGTCGGCGGGGGGGCACCCGCCAAGAGACCCAGTACTTC. It is translated as CASSRRGGTRQETQYF.

V is TRBV18 and J is TRBJ2-2; D remains ambiguous. V gave up 0 bases and J gave up 7 bases, with 3 bases separating them. The CDR3 is made up of 12 amino acids. Germline V gene sequence: CDR1 KGHSH, CDR2 LQKENI. CDR3 amino acids: CASSPPSGELFF. The CDR3, as DNA: TGTGCCAGCTCACCACCGAGCGGGGAGCTGTTTTTT.

Only a few counts were recorded for this clone. V is TRBV29-1 and J is TRBJ2-7; D is unclear. V lost 5 bases and J lost 2, with 10 bases in between. CDR1 and CDR2 (germline): SQVTM, ANQGSEA. CDR3 length equals 12 residues. The CDR3 nucleotides are TGCAGCGTTTCACACAGTACCTACGAGCAGTACTTC. Amino acids: CSVSHSTYEQYF.

The chain has TRBV7-2 and TRBJ1-1; tentatively, D is TRBD1 (5 bases). The CDR3 covers 16 residues. CDR1 and CDR2 (germline): SGHTA, FQGNSA. Trimming removed 3 bases from V and 1 base from J, with 15 bases in between. The CDR3: CASSFSSGRGNTEAFF. The CDR3 DNA follows: TGTGCCAGCAGCTTTTCCTCGGGGCGGGGGAACACTGAAGCTTTCTTT.

This chain uses TRBV15 with TRBJ2-5; TRBD2 matches at 8 bases. This CDR3 is 17 amino acids long. CDR1 and CDR2 from the germline V gene are LNHNV and YYDKDF (reference sequence). J gave up 5 bases and V 4 bases, and 15 bases lay outside the gene matches. CDR3 nucleotides: TGTGCCACCAGCATTCAACCCAGCGGGAGTAGGGTGGAGACCCAGTACTTC. This codes for CATSIQPSGSRVETQYF.

In this sample, this clone turned up once. The V gene is TRBV6-5, the J gene TRBJ2-7; 8 positions agree with TRBD1. The CDR3 length is 15 residues. Trimming at V came to 4 bases and at J to 2 bases, leaving 7 bases not matched to a gene. Germline V gene sequence: CDR1 MNHEY, CDR2 SVGAGI. CDR3 sequence (DNA): TGTGCCAGCAGTTCCCTTTCGGGACAGGCCTACGAGCAGTACTTC. It translates to CASSSLSGQAYEQYF.